This TCR beta chain was profiled in a study of OX40 agonist ivuxolimab in advanced cancers. Germline-derived CDR1 and CDR2 are SGHNT and YENEEA. The CDR3 has 13 residues. Produced via immunoSEQ multiplex PCR; TCRdb's table is partial and in-frame only. The sample has fewer than 60,000 clones, 80% seen once. This clonotype originated in an adult with an advanced solid tumor such as melanoma, head and neck, liver or kidney cancer. This sample comprised CD4+ or CD8+ T cells sorted from blood, obtained in a trial of the OX40 agonist ivuxolimab. The chain has TRBV11-3 and TRBJ2-5, with 7 bases matching TRBD1. The closer fit of TRBJ2-7 to the DNA end suggests the J call may be wrong. CDR3 region: CASSPGTDYEQYF. DNA of the CDR3: TGTGCCAGCAGCCCCGGGACAGACTACGAGCAGTACTTC.